This TCR beta chain was profiled in a study of cytomegalovirus exposure and HLA in healthy donors. Study-level findings and limits: A few CMV-associated chains proved CMV antigen-specific in vitro. Judged likely to be a sequencing artifact was a cluster of highly shared sequence variants. Cytomegalovirus association was assigned to about 150 TCR beta chains. Researchers reportedly found TCR beta sequences accurately predicted most subjects' HLA-A and HLA-B alleles.

Use of 60 Vbeta and 13 Jbeta primers characterized the PCR. Clones were read by immunoSEQ multiplex PCR, and TCRdb kept only the in-frame ones, dropping some. Here the sample spans fewer than 250,000 clones, 81% being singletons. The V gene's germline CDR1 is SGHRS and CDR2 YFSETQ. The CDR3 consists of 14 residues. J gave up 8 bases and V 0 bases, and 5 bases lay outside the gene matches. Notes on this clone: Its antigen is as yet unknown.

V and J are TRBV5-1 and TRBJ2-1, with TRBD2 matching over 7 bases. Sequences were obtained from PBMCs. The receptor's source is a man aged 40-50 years in good health and CMV-seropositive. The CDR3 nucleotides read TGCGCCAGCAGCTTGGGGACTAGTTACGATGAGCAGTTCTTC. Translated: CASSLGTSYDEQFF.